This record looks at one T cell receptor (beta chain) sequence and its context. The antigen this receptor binds is unknown. Per-base quality was not reported, and no clone a single base away is much larger than it. Via the germline V gene, CDR1 is MGHRA and CDR2 YSYEKL. Trimming at the junction amounts to 0 bases on V and 0 bases on J, and the germline ends lie 13 bases apart. Its CDR3 holds 17 amino acids, cysteine through phenylalanine. The DNA shown is the 51-base CDR3, in frame from base 1. This sample stems from a study of control samples from healthy donors and cancer patients (dated by TCRdb to between 2020 and 2021). Library preparation was by the immunoSEQ multiplex PCR assay. The immuneACCESS repertoire file appears here via TCRdb, limited to in-frame rearrangements. These files lack a portion of the clones; in checked studies, under half of the deficit traces to unresolved V genes, and the cause of the others is not known. In all, the sample holds some 120,000 clones, and 93% of those were seen once. The ten largest clones represent about 2.6% of the sample.

The TCR was taken from a man aged 25-40 years in good health. This chain is built from TRBV4-1 and TRBJ2-3, with no confident D gene call. What was sequenced was blood. CDR3 sequence: CASSQEPISASTDTQYF. Read as DNA, the sequence is TGCGCCAGCAGCCAAGAACCTATTTCGGCGAGCACAGATACGCAGTATTTT.